This TCR beta chain was sequenced during a study of OX40 agonist ivuxolimab in advanced cancers. The V end lost 0 bases, the J end lost 0 bases, and 3 bases lay between the germline ends. Looked up from germline, CDR1 is LGHNA and CDR2 is YSLEER. This CDR3 contains 15 residues. This table comes from immunoSEQ multiplex PCR, and its TCRdb copy is limited to in-frame clones, with some not included. The table records over 40,000 clones, roughly 80% of them present only once. The material was CD4+ or CD8+ T cells sorted from blood, obtained in a trial of the OX40 agonist ivuxolimab. This clonotype was obtained from an adult with an advanced solid tumor such as melanoma, head and neck, liver or kidney cancer. This chain joins TRBV4-3 and TRBJ2-6; no clear D. CDR3 DNA sequence: TGCGCCAGCAGCCAAGACAGCTCTGGGGCCAACGTCCTGACTTTC. It specifies CASSQDSSGANVLTF.